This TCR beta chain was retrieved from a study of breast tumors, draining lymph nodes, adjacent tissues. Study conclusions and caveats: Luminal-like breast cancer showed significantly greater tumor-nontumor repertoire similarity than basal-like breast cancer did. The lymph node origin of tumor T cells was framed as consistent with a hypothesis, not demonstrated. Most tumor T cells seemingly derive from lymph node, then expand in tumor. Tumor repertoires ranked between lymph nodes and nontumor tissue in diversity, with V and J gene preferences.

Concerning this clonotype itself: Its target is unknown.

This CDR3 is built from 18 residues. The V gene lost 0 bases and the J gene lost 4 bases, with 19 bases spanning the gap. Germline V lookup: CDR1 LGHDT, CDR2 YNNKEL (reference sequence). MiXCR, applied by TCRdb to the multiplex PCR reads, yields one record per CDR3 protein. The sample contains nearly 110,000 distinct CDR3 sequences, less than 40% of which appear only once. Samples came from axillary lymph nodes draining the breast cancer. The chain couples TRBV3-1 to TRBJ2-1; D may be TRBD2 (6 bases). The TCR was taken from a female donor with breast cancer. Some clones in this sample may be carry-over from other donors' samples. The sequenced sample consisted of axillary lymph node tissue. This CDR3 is CASSQDLISGQGYNEQFF. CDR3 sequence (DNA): TGTGCCAGCAGCCAAGATTTAATCAGCGGGCAAGGTTACAATGAGCAGTTCTTC.